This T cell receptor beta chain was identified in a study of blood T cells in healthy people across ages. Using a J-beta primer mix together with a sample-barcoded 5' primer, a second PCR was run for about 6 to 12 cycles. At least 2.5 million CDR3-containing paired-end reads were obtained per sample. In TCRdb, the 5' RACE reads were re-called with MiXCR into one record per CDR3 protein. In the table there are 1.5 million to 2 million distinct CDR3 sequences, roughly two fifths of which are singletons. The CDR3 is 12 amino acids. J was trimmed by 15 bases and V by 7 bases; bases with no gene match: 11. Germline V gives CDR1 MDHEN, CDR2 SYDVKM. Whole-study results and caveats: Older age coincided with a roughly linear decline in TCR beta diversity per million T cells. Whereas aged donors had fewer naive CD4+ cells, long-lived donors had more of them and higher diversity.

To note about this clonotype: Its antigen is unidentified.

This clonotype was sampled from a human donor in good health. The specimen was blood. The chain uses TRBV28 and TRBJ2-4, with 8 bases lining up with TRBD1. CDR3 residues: CASNTGGLERYF. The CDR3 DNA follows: TGTGCCAGCAATACAGGGGGGCTCGAGCGGTACTTC.